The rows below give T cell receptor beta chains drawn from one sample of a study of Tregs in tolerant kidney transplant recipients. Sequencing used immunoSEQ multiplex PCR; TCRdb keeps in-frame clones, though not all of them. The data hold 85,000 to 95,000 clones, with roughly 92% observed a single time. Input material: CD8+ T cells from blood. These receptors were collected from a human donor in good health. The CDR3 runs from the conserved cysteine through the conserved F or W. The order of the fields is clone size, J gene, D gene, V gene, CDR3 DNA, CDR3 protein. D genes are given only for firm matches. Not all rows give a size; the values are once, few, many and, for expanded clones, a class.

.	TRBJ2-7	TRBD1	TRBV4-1	TGCGCCAGCAGCCAACCCGGGACAGGGGCCTACGAGCAGTACTTC	CASSQPGTGAYEQYF
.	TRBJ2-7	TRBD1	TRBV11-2	TGTGCCAGCAGCTTTAACAGGGGTTACGAGCAGTACTTC	CASSFNRGYEQYF
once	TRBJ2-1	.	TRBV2	TGTGCCAGCAGTGATCCCAGAGCCAGCTCCTACAATGAGCAGTTCTTC	CASSDPRASSYNEQFF
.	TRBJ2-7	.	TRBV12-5	TGTGCTAGTGGTTTGGACGTCGGGGCCTACGAGCAGTACTTC	CASGLDVGAYEQYF
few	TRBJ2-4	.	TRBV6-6	TGTGCCAGCAGTTACTGGACGGGGTCCAAAAACATTCAGTACTTC	CASSYWTGSKNIQYF
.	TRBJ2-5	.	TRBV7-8	TGTGCCAGCAGCTTAGTTGACAGAGAAGAGACCCAGTACTTC	CASSLVDREETQYF
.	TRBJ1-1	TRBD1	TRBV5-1	TGCGCCAGCAGCTCCACAGGGGGGGCATACACTGAAGCTTTCTTT	CASSSTGGAYTEAFF
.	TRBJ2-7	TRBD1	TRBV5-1	TGCGCCAGCAGCTGGACCGGGACAGGGGTTCAAGAGCAGTACTTC	CASSWTGTGVQEQYF
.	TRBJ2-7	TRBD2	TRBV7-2	TGTGCCAGCAGCCCTACTAGCGGGAGGGCCGGTGAGCAGTACTTC	CASSPTSGRAGEQYF
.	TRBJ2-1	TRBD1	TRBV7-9	TGTGCCAGCAGCATACCATCCGGGACAGTATACAATGAGCAGTTCTTC	CASSIPSGTVYNEQFF
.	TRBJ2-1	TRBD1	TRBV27	TGTGCCAGCGCCCCGGACAGGGGGACCTACAATGAGCAGTTCTTC	CASAPDRGTYNEQFF
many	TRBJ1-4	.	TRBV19	TGTGCCAGTACTCATCCGGGGGACCTTAATGAAAAACTGTTTTTT	CASTHPGDLNEKLFF
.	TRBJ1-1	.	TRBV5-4	TGTGCCAGCAGCTTGGGTGAGGCCGGACACACTGAAGCTTTCTTT	CASSLGEAGHTEAFF
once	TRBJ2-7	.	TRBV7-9	TGTGCCAGCAGCTTAGGAGACAGGCCCTACGAGCAGTACTTC	CASSLGDRPYEQYF
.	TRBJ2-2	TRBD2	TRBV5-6	TGTGCCAGCAGCACTGGACTAGCGGGAGGCTTCGGGAACACCGGGGAGCTGTTTTTT	CASSTGLAGGFGNTGELFF
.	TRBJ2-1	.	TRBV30	TGTGCCTGGGGGGAGTCCTACAATGAGCAGTTCTTC	CAWGESYNEQFF
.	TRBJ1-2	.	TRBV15	TGTGCCACCAGCAGAGACAGGTTTAACTATGGCTACACCTTC	CATSRDRFNYGYTF
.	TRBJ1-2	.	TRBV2	TGTGCCACCCCAAAGTCCGGGTTGGGATGGGGCTACACCTTC	CATPKSGLGWGYTF
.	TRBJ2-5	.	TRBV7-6	TGTGCCAGCAGCTTAGGGACAGACTGGGGCCAAGAGACCCAGTACTTC	CASSLGTDWGQETQYF
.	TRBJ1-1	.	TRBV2	TGTGCCAGCAGTGCGGGACACCTGAACACTGAAGCTTTCTTT	CASSAGHLNTEAFF
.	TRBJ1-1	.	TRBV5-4	TGTGCCAGCAGCTTTCAGGGGAACACTGAAGCTTTCTTT	CASSFQGNTEAFF
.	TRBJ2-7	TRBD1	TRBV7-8	TGTGCCAGCAGCTTAGCGGGACAGGGATCGCGCGAGCAGTACTTC	CASSLAGQGSREQYF
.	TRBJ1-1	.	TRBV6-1	TGTGCCAGCAGGGGGGGCAGTACTGGCTCTGAAGCTTTCTTT	CASRGGSTGSEAFF
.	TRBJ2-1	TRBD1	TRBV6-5	TGTGCCAGCAGTCTACAGGGGGCCGATGAGCAGTTCTTC	CASSLQGADEQFF
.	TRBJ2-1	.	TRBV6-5	TGTGCCAGCAGTCGCGGGCCCACCAATGAGCAGTTCTTC	CASSRGPTNEQFF
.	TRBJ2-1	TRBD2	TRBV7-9	TGTGCCAGCAGCCCCCCCGGGACTAGCGGCAATGAGCAGTTCTTC	CASSPPGTSGNEQFF
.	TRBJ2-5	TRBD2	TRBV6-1	TGTGCCAGCACCCTTAGGACTAGGTTGGAAGAGACCCAGTACTTC	CASTLRTRLEETQYF
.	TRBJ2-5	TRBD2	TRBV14	TGTGCCAGCAGCCAAGAGGTAGCGGGAGGGCTTCAAGAGACCCAGTACTTC	CASSQEVAGGLQETQYF
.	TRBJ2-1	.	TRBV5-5	TGTGCCAGCAGCTTGACAGACTTCTCCTACAATGAGCAGTTCTTC	CASSLTDFSYNEQFF
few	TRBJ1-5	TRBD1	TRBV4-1	TGCGCCAGCAGCCAAGCGGCCAGGGGGGATCAGCCCCAGCATTTT	CASSQAARGDQPQHF
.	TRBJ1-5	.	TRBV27	TGTGCCAGCAGTCACCGGACAGCCGGTCAGCCCCAGCATTTT	CASSHRTAGQPQHF
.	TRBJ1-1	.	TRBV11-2	TGTGCCAGCAGCTTCACACCTTGGACAGTTAACACTGAAGCTTTCTTT	CASSFTPWTVNTEAFF
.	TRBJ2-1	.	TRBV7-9	TGTGCCAGCAGCTTCCCGGTAGCCAAAGAGCAGTTCTTC	CASSFPVAKEQFF
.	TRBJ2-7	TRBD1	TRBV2	TGTGCCAGCAGCCAGCCTGGGACAGGGGGCTTTAGGGACGAGCAGTACTTC	CASSQPGTGGFRDEQYF
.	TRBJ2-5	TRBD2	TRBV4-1	TGCGCCAGCAGCCCGATAGCGGGCGGGCTCCAAGAGACCCAGTACTTC	CASSPIAGGLQETQYF
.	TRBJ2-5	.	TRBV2	TGTGCCAGCACAACGCAAGAGACCCAGTACTTC	CASTTQETQYF
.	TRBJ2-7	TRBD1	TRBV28	TGTGCCAGCAGTATCCCGGCAGGGGGCGGATACGAGCAGTACTTC	CASSIPAGGGYEQYF
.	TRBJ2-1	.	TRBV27	TGTGCCAGCAGTTTATTCGTATCCAATGAGCAGTTCTTC	CASSLFVSNEQFF
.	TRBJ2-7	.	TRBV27	TGTGCCAGCAGTAACGGGGGTTTTAACGAGCAGTACTTC	CASSNGGFNEQYF
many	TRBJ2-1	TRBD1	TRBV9	TGTGCCAGCAGCGTAGCTCCGGGACAGGGGAATTATGAGCAGTTCTTC	CASSVAPGQGNYEQFF
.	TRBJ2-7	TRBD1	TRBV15	TGTGCCACCAGCAGAACCGGGACAGGGGCCTACGAGCAGTACTTC	CATSRTGTGAYEQYF
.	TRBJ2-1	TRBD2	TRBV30	TGTGCCTGGACCTTAGGAGCGGGGGGGCCAGGTGAGCAGTTCTTC	CAWTLGAGGPGEQFF
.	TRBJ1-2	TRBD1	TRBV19	TGTGCCAGTAGTATATCGCCGGGGACAGTTCTGGGCTACACCTTC	CASSISPGTVLGYTF
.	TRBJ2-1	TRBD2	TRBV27	TGTGCCAGCTCTTCGGGGGGGGCCTACAATGAGCAGTTCTTC	CASSSGGAYNEQFF
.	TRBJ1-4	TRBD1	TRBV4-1	TGCGCCAGCAGCCCCGGGACAGTTGTTAATGAAAAACTGTTTTTT	CASSPGTVVNEKLFF
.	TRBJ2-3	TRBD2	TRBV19	TGTGCCAGACCGCTAGCGGTCCAGCGGGATACGCAGTATTTT	CARPLAVQRDTQYF